The rows below give T cell receptor beta chains drawn from one sample of a study of glioma-infiltrating T cells after dendritic cell vaccination. TCRdb's table, derived via immunoSEQ multiplex PCR, lists solely in-frame clones and lacks some. The sample gives 75,000 to 95,000 clones, approximately 75% of which show up once; over 2% is in the top ten. The sample consisted of blood, taken after dendritic cell vaccination. These receptors originate from a human donor with glioblastoma. Each CDR3 is given with its conserved first and last residue. Fields, in order: CDR3 length, J gene, V gene, D gene, clone size, CDR3 DNA, CDR3 protein. A D gene is named only where the DNA matches it firmly. Clone size, where shown, is once, few, many, or a class for clones that have expanded.

cdr3_length: 15
j_call: TRBJ1-2
v_call: TRBV30
d_call: .
clone_size: .
cdr3_nt: TGTGCCTGGAAGCAGGCGGGGGGAGGCTCCTATGGCTACACCTTC
cdr3_aa: CAWKQAGGGSYGYTF

cdr3_length: 15
j_call: TRBJ1-1
v_call: TRBV6-5
d_call: .
clone_size: .
cdr3_nt: TGTGCCAGCAGTCCCCGGAGAGGGCGGAACACTGAAGCTTTCTTT
cdr3_aa: CASSPRRGRNTEAFF

cdr3_length: 12
j_call: TRBJ1-2
v_call: TRBV7-9
d_call: .
clone_size: .
cdr3_nt: TGTGCCAGCAGCCCCACAGGGTATGGCTACACCTTC
cdr3_aa: CASSPTGYGYTF

cdr3_length: 15
j_call: TRBJ2-7
v_call: TRBV6-4
d_call: .
clone_size: .
cdr3_nt: TGTGCCAGCAGCGCTGACTCCTCGAGCTCCTACGAGCAGTACTTC
cdr3_aa: CASSADSSSSYEQYF

cdr3_length: 13
j_call: TRBJ1-2
v_call: TRBV6-1
d_call: TRBD1
clone_size: .
cdr3_nt: TGTGCCAGCAGTGCCGGGACAGACTATGGCTACACCTTC
cdr3_aa: CASSAGTDYGYTF

cdr3_length: 15
j_call: TRBJ1-2
v_call: TRBV5-1
d_call: .
clone_size: .
cdr3_nt: TGCGCCAGCAGCTTGGGGCGGGCGAATAACTATGGCTACACCTTC
cdr3_aa: CASSLGRANNYGYTF

cdr3_length: 13
j_call: TRBJ1-2
v_call: TRBV6-5
d_call: TRBD1
clone_size: .
cdr3_nt: TGTGCCAGCAGTCCCTCAGGGGGCCGTGGCTACACCTTC
cdr3_aa: CASSPSGGRGYTF

cdr3_length: 17
j_call: TRBJ2-3
v_call: TRBV18
d_call: TRBD1
clone_size: .
cdr3_nt: TGTGCCAGCTCACCAGGGCCGGACAGGGGGCTCATGGATACGCAGTATTTT
cdr3_aa: CASSPGPDRGLMDTQYF

cdr3_length: 15
j_call: TRBJ2-1
v_call: TRBV19
d_call: TRBD1
clone_size: .
cdr3_nt: TGTGCCAGTAGTGATACAGGACAGGGGAGGAATGAGCAGTTCTTC
cdr3_aa: CASSDTGQGRNEQFF

cdr3_length: 16
j_call: TRBJ1-1
v_call: TRBV6-5
d_call: .
clone_size: .
cdr3_nt: TGTGCCAGCAGTTATCTCATTGGACAGATGAACACTAAAGCTTTCTTT
cdr3_aa: CASSYLIGQMNTKAFF

cdr3_length: 15
j_call: TRBJ2-2
v_call: TRBV5-1
d_call: TRBD2
clone_size: .
cdr3_nt: TGCGCCAGCAAGCAACCGGGACTAGCTAACGGGGAGCTGTTTTTT
cdr3_aa: CASKQPGLANGELFF

cdr3_length: 14
j_call: TRBJ1-1
v_call: TRBV2
d_call: .
clone_size: .
cdr3_nt: TGTGCCAGCAGTGAACCTTTAATGAACACTGAAGCTTTCTTT
cdr3_aa: CASSEPLMNTEAFF

cdr3_length: 16
j_call: TRBJ2-6
v_call: TRBV19
d_call: .
clone_size: .
cdr3_nt: TGTGCCAGTAGTCCAGTGTGGCTCTCTGGGGCCAACGTCCTGACTTTC
cdr3_aa: CASSPVWLSGANVLTF

cdr3_length: 16
j_call: TRBJ2-1
v_call: TRBV4-2
d_call: TRBD1
clone_size: .
cdr3_nt: TGTGCCAGCAGCCAAGGGGGACAGGGGGTCAACAATGAGCAGTTCTTC
cdr3_aa: CASSQGGQGVNNEQFF

cdr3_length: 14
j_call: TRBJ1-1
v_call: TRBV29-1
d_call: TRBD1
clone_size: .
cdr3_nt: TGCAGCGTTGATGGACAGGGGGCCCTCAATGAAGCTTTCTTT
cdr3_aa: CSVDGQGALNEAFF

cdr3_length: 16
j_call: TRBJ2-3
v_call: TRBV4-2
d_call: TRBD2
clone_size: many
cdr3_nt: TGTGCCAGCAGCCAAGATCAGGCGGGAGGAGCAGATACGCAGTATTTT
cdr3_aa: CASSQDQAGGADTQYF

cdr3_length: 15
j_call: TRBJ1-2
v_call: TRBV6-5
d_call: .
clone_size: .
cdr3_nt: TGTGCCAGCAGTTACTTCGGGGGGACCGACTATGGCTACACCTTC
cdr3_aa: CASSYFGGTDYGYTF

cdr3_length: 14
j_call: TRBJ2-4
v_call: TRBV11-2
d_call: TRBD2
clone_size: few
cdr3_nt: TGTGCCAGCAGCCTCACTAGCGGCAAAAACATTCAGTACTTC
cdr3_aa: CASSLTSGKNIQYF

cdr3_length: 15
j_call: TRBJ2-1
v_call: TRBV10-3
d_call: TRBD2
clone_size: few
cdr3_nt: TGTGCCATCAGCCCTAGCGGAAGCTCCTACAATGAGCAGTTCTTC
cdr3_aa: CAISPSGSSYNEQFF

cdr3_length: 14
j_call: TRBJ1-1
v_call: TRBV2
d_call: .
clone_size: .
cdr3_nt: TGTGCCCGCGCGCGTGACGGAGTGAACACTGAAGCTTTCTTT
cdr3_aa: CARARDGVNTEAFF

cdr3_length: 14
j_call: TRBJ2-5
v_call: TRBV7-2
d_call: TRBD1
clone_size: .
cdr3_nt: TGTGCCAGCAGCCATGACAGGGGGCGGGAGACCCAGTACTTC
cdr3_aa: CASSHDRGRETQYF

cdr3_length: 18
j_call: TRBJ2-1
v_call: TRBV5-1
d_call: .
clone_size: .
cdr3_nt: TGCGCCAGCAGCGAAATAGTGATGAAGCCTTATTCCTACAATGAGCAGTTCTTC
cdr3_aa: CASSEIVMKPYSYNEQFF

cdr3_length: 16
j_call: TRBJ2-1
v_call: TRBV10-3
d_call: TRBD2
clone_size: .
cdr3_nt: TGTGCCATCACCCCGGGACTAGCGGGGGGGCGCGAGGAGCAGTTCTTC
cdr3_aa: CAITPGLAGGREEQFF

cdr3_length: 14
j_call: TRBJ1-2
v_call: TRBV7-2
d_call: TRBD1
clone_size: .
cdr3_nt: TGTGCCAGCAGCGGGACAGGGGGGGCTCGGGGCTACACCTTC
cdr3_aa: CASSGTGGARGYTF

cdr3_length: 15
j_call: TRBJ1-4
v_call: TRBV5-1
d_call: .
clone_size: .
cdr3_nt: TGCGCCAGCGCCAAAGGGGGATCTGCGAAGGAAAAACTGTTTTTT
cdr3_aa: CASAKGGSAKEKLFF

cdr3_length: 11
j_call: TRBJ1-2
v_call: TRBV29-1
d_call: .
clone_size: .
cdr3_nt: TGCAGCGTTAGCAGGGTCTATGGCTACACCTTC
cdr3_aa: CSVSRVYGYTF

cdr3_length: 15
j_call: TRBJ2-5
v_call: TRBV5-1
d_call: TRBD1
clone_size: .
cdr3_nt: TGCGCCAGCAGCAACGGACAGGGCCCCGGAGAGACCCAGTACTTC
cdr3_aa: CASSNGQGPGETQYF

cdr3_length: 14
j_call: TRBJ2-5
v_call: TRBV7-9
d_call: .
clone_size: .
cdr3_nt: TGTGCCAGCAGCCTCCTAGGAGGTAAAGAGACCCAGTACTTC
cdr3_aa: CASSLLGGKETQYF